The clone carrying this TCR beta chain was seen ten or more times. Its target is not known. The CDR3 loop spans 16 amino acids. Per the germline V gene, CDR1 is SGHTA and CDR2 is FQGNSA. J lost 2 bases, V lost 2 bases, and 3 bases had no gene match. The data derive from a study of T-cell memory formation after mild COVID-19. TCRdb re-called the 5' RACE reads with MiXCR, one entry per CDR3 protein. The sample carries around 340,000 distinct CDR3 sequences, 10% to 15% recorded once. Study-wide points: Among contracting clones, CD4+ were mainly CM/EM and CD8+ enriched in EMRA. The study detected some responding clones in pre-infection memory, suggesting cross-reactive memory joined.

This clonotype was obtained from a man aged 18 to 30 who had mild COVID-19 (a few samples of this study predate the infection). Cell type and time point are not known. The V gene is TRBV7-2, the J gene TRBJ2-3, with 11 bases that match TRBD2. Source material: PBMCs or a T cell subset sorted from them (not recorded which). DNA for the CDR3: TGTGCCAGCAGCTTACTAGCGGGGGGACCCACAGATACGCAGTATTTT. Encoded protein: CASSLLAGGPTDTQYF.